This T cell receptor beta chain derives from a study of blood T cell repertoires in COVID-19. V was pared by 3 bases and J by 3 bases, with 6 bases between. Germline values: CDR1 LGHDT, CDR2 YNNKEL (reference sequence). This CDR3 region has 12 residues. The data were produced by immunoSEQ multiplex PCR, yet TCRdb's version contains in-frame clones alone and is incomplete. Altogether some 150,000 clones are present, roughly 90% being singletons, with the ten largest covering around 0.91%. The J gene is TRBJ2-7, the V gene TRBV3-1 (or the pseudogene TRBV3-2); D gene unclear. The receptor was isolated from a woman aged 50 to 60 with acute or convalescent COVID-19. The sample was peripheral blood. CDR3 DNA sequence: TGTGCCAGCAGCCACATCTACTACGAGCAGTACTTC. Translation gives CASSHIYYEQYF.